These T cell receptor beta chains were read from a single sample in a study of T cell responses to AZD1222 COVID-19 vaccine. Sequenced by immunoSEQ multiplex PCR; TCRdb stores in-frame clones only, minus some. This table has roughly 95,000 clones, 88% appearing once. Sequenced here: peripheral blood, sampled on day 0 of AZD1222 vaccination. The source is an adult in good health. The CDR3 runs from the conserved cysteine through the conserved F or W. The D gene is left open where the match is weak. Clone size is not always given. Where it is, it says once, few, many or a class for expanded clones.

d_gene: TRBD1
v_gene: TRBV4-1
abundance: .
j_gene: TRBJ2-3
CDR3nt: TGCGCCAGCAGCCCTCAAGGTGACAGGGGGACAGATACGCAGTATTTT
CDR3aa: CASSPQGDRGTDTQYF

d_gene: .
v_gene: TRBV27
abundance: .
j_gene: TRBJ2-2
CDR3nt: TGTGCCAGCAGTTTGGGCAGTCTTGTCACCGGGGAGCTGTTTTTT
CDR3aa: CASSLGSLVTGELFF

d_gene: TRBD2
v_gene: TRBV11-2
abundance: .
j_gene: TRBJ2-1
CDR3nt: TGTGCCAGCAGCTTCACCGGGACTAGCATTTTCAATGAGCAGTTCTTC
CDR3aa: CASSFTGTSIFNEQFF

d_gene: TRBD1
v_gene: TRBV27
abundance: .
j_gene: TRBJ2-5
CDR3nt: TGTGCCAGCAGTTTACTGGACAGGATAGGGGAGACCCAGTACTTC
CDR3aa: CASSLLDRIGETQYF

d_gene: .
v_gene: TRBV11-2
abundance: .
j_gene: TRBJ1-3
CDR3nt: TGTGCCAGCAGCTCTTCCCCGGGGCGTGCTGGAAACACCATATATTTT
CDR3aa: CASSSSPGRAGNTIYF

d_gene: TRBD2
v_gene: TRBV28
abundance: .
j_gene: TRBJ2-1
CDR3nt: TGTGCCAGCAGTCCCGAATGGAGGGTTCTAGCGGGAGGAGAAAAGAGCTCCTACAATGAGCAGTTCTTC
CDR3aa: CASSPEWRVLAGGEKSSYNEQFF

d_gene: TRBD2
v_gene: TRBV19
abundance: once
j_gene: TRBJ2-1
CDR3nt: TGTGCCAGTAGTATCGGGAGGGGTGAGCAGTTCTTC
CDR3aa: CASSIGRGEQFF

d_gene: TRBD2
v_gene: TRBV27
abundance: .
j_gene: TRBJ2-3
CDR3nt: TGTGCCAGCAGTTTACGAGCGGGAGGGCCGACGGATACGCAGTATTTT
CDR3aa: CASSLRAGGPTDTQYF

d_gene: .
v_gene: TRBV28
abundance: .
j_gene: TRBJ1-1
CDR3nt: TGTGCCAGCAGTTTATCTGTTCCCAACACTGAAGCTTTCTTT
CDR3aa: CASSLSVPNTEAFF

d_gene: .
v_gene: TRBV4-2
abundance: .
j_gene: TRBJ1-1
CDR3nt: TGTGCCAGCAGCCCCGATTATGGACAGAACACTGAAGCTTTCTTT
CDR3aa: CASSPDYGQNTEAFF

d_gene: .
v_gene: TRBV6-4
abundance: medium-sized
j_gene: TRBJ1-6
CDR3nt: TGTGCCAGCAGCCAACAGGGCCCTAATTCACCCCTCCACTTT
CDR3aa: CASSQQGPNSPLHF

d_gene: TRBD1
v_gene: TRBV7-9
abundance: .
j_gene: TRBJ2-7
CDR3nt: TGTGCCAGCAGCGGCCGGACAGGCCCCTACGAGCAGTACTTC
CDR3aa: CASSGRTGPYEQYF

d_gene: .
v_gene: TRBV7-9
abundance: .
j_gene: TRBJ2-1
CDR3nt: TGTGCCAGCAGCAACCCTGGTGGCGGACCAGTTCCCCGGGAGCAGTTCTTC
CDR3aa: CASSNPGGGPVPREQFF

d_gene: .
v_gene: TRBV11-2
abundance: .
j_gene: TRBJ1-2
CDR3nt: TGTGCCAGCAGCCCCAGGGGTGACTATGGCTACACCTTC
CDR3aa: CASSPRGDYGYTF

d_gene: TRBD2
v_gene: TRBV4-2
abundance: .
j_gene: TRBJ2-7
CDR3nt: TGTGCCAGCAGCCAAGTGACTAGCGGGACCTCCGAGCAGTACTTC
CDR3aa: CASSQVTSGTSEQYF

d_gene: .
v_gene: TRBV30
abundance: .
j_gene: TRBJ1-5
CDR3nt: TGTGCCTGGAGTGTGGTTCTCGATCAGCCCCAGCATTTT
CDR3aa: CAWSVVLDQPQHF

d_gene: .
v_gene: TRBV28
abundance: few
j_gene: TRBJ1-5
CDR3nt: TGTGCCAGCAGTTCGCTGTCAGGGGGCAATCAGCCCCAGCATTTT
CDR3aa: CASSSLSGGNQPQHF

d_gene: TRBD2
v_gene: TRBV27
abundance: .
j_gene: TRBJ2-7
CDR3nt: TGTGCCAGCAGCCGAACCGGGACTAGGTACGAGCAGTACTTC
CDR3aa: CASSRTGTRYEQYF

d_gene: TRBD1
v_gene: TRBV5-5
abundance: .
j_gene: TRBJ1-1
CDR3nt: TGTGCCAGCAGCTTGGATACAGGGGGAAGAGGTGAAGCTTTCTTT
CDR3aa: CASSLDTGGRGEAFF

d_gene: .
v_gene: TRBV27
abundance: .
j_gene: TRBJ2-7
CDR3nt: TGTGCCAGCAGTTTCTCCGGGGGAAAACGCGAGCAGTACTTC
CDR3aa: CASSFSGGKREQYF

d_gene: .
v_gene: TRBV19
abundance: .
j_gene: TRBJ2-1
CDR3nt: TGTGCCAGTAGTATTTTCCAGGGGGGTGAGCAGTTCTTC
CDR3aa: CASSIFQGGEQFF

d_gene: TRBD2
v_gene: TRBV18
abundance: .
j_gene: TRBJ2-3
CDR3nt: TGTGCCAGCTCACCACCGTTAGGACTAGCGGGAGAGAACACAGATACGCAGTATTTT
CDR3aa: CASSPPLGLAGENTDTQYF

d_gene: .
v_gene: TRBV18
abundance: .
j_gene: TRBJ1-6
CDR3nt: TGTGCCAGCTCACCGAGGGAGGGAGATTCACCCCTCCACTTT
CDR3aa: CASSPREGDSPLHF

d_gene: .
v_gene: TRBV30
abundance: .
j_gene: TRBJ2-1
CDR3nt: TGTGCCTGGAGTGTAGGGCTGGAGCAGTTCTTC
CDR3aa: CAWSVGLEQFF

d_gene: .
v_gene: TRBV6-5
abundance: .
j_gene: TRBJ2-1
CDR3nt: TGTGCCAGCAGTTACGGGGAGGCCTCGAATGAGCAGTTCTTC
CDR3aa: CASSYGEASNEQFF

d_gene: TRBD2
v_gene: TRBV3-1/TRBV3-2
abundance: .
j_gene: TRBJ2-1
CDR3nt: TGTGCCAGCAGCCTATGGGGGGCACGGACTAGCGGGACATTAAATGAGCAGTTCTTC
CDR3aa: CASSLWGARTSGTLNEQFF

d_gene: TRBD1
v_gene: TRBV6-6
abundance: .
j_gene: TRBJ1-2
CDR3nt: TGTGCCAGCAGCACCCGACAGGGCGAGAATGGCTACACCTTC
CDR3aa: CASSTRQGENGYTF

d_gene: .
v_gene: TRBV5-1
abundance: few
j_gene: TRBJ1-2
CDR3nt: TGCGCCAGCAACCTCGACGGGCTCTCCTATGGCTACACCTTC
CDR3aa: CASNLDGLSYGYTF

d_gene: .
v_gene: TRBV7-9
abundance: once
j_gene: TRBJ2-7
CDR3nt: TGTGCCAGCAGCCCCATCAAGGGCCTTTACGAGCAGTACTTC
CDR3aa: CASSPIKGLYEQYF

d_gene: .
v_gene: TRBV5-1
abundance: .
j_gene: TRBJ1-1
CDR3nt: TGCGCCAGCAGCTCCTTGAGCGGGCGCACTGAAGCTTTCTTT
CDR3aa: CASSSLSGRTEAFF

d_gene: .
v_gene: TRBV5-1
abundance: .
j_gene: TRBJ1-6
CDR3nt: TGCGCCAGCAGCTTGGTGGGCAGGATCGATTCACCCCTCCACTTT
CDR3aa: CASSLVGRIDSPLHF

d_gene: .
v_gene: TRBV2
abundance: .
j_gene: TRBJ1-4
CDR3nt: TGTGCCAGCAGCCGCGGAAGGGGCAATGAAAAACTGTTTTTT
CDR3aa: CASSRGRGNEKLFF